The 5 T cell receptor beta chains reported below all come from one sample, sequenced in a study of T-cell memory formation after mild COVID-19. TCRdb recomputed calls from the 5' RACE reads with MiXCR, one row per CDR3 protein. The sample holds 350,000 or so distinct CDR3 sequences; 20% to 25% are singletons and the top ten take around a fifth. The sample consisted of PBMCs or a T cell subset sorted from them (not recorded which). The receptors shown here come from a man aged 18 to 35 who had mild COVID-19 (a few samples of this study predate the infection). Cell type and time point are not known.

This clonotype turned up a few times. This chain joins TRBV6-6 and TRBJ2-3; D remains unclear. CDR3 length: 14 residues. Germline V lookup: CDR1 MNHNY, CDR2 SVGAGI (reference sequence). Between the trimmed V and J ends, which lost 2 bases and 0 bases, there was a span of 6 bases. CDR3 in amino acids: CASSYRGSTDTQYF. In nucleotides, the CDR3 is TGTGCCAGCAGTTACAGAGGTAGCACAGATACGCAGTATTTT.

This chain connects TRBV4-3 to TRBJ2-5; no reliable D call. Trimming left V 0 bases short and J 5 bases short, with 13 bases between. The CDR3 length is 15 residues. Germline V CDR1 and CDR2: LGHNA, YSLEER. The DNA for the CDR3 is TGCGCCAGCAGCCAAGAGGTAAACCGCCGGGAGACCCAGTACTTC. Protein sequence: CASSQEVNRRETQYF.

This clonotype appeared a few times. The J gene is TRBJ2-5, the V gene TRBV2; no definite D call. Germline values: CDR1 SNHLY, CDR2 FYNNEI. The CDR3 sequence is 14 residues long. V was clipped by 7 bases and J by 5 bases, with 17 bases between them. The CDR3 protein is CASTSQIGLETQYF. In DNA form, the CDR3 reads TGTGCCAGCACATCGCAAATAGGTCTGGAGACCCAGTACTTC.

This clonotype came up a few times. CDR3 in DNA: TGTGCCAGCAGTACTCTCGATGACCCGGGTGGCTACACCTTC. It translates to CASSTLDDPGGYTF. The V call is TRBV6-5, the J call TRBJ1-2, with D uncertain. CDR3 length: 14 residues. The germline CDR1 and CDR2 sequences are MNHEY and SVGAGI. Trimming shortened V by 5 bases and J by 7 bases, and 17 bases separated the two germline ends.

This clonotype was recorded a few times. This chain links TRBV24-1 with TRBJ2-5; 10 bases match TRBD1. Per the germline V gene, CDR1 is KGHDR and CDR2 is SFDVKD. This CDR3 comprises 16 residues. Trimming took 1 base from V and 5 from J; bases not matched to a gene: 6. CDR3 sequence (DNA): TGTGCCACCAGTGATTTCCGGGACAGGGGTTCGGAGACCCAGTACTTC. Its translation is CATSDFRDRGSETQYF.